This T cell receptor beta chain is drawn from a study of identical twins. Study-wide results and limits: Beta out-of-frame twin sharing showed a weaker excess. Cross-sectional statistics underpinned the conclusions; the same donors were not followed.

Healthy Caucasian donors formed the entire cohort. The cDNA had a unique molecular identifier and a template-switch universal primer site. One entry per CDR3 protein, called by TCRdb with MiXCR from the 5' RACE reads. The sample carries about 890,000 distinct CDR3 sequences, roughly an eighth recorded once. This CDR3 is built from 16 residues. V dropped 0 bases and J dropped 2; count of bases not matched to a gene: 4. Germline loops: CDR1 MNHEY, CDR2 SVGAGI. Of note for this clonotype: The antigen remains undetermined.

A further study also used this sample, focusing on yellow fever vaccine responses in identical twins.

This clonotype was obtained from a woman younger than 35 in good health. The sample taken for sequencing was PBMCs. The chain joins TRBV6-5 to TRBJ2-3; 8 bases line up with TRBD2. CDR3 residues: CASSYSSRGVTDTQYF. CDR3 DNA: TGTGCCAGCAGTTACTCGTCGCGGGGGGTCACAGATACGCAGTATTTT.